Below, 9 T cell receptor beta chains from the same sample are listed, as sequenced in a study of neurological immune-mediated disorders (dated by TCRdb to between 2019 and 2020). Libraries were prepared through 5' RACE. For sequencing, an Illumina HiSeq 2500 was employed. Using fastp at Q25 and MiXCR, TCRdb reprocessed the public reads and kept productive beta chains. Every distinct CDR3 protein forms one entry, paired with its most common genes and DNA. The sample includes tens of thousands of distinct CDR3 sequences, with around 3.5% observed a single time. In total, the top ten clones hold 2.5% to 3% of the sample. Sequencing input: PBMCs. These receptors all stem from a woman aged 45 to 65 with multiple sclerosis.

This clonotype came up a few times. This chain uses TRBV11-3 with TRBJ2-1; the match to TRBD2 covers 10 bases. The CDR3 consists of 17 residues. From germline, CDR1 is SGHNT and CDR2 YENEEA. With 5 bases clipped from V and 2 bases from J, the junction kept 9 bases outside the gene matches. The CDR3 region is CASSVGLAGGAYNEQFF. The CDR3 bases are TGTGCCAGCAGCGTAGGTTTAGCGGGGGGCGCCTACAATGAGCAGTTCTTC.

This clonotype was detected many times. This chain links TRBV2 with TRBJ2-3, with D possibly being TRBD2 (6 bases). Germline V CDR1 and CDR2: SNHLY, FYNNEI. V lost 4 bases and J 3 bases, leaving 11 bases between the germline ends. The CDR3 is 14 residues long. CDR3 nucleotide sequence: TGTGCCAGCAGTGTTGGCGGGGCAACAGATACGCAGTATTTT. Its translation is CASSVGGATDTQYF.

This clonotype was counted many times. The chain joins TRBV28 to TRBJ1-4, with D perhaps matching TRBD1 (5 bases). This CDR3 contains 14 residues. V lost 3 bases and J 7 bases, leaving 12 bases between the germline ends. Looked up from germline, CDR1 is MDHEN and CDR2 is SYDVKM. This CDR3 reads CASSFSGTSEKLFF. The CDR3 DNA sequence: TGTGCCAGCAGTTTTTCAGGGACGAGTGAAAAACTGTTTTTT. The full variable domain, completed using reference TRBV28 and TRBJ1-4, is DVKVTQSSRYLVKRTGEKVFLECVQDMDHENMFWYRQDPGLGLRLIYFSYDVKMKEKGDIPEGYSVSREKKERFSLILESASTNQTSMYLCASSFSGTSEKLFFGSGTQLSVL.

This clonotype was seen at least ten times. In DNA, the CDR3 is TGTGCCAGCAGTTCCTTGGACAGGGGCAACTCCTACGAGCAGTACTTC. This encodes CASSSLDRGNSYEQYF. The chain is built from TRBV27 and TRBJ2-7; 9 bases are a match to TRBD1. Trimming at V came to 4 bases and at J to 0 bases, leaving 7 bases not matched to a gene. This CDR3 is built from 16 residues. Looked up from germline, CDR1 is MNHEY and CDR2 is SMNVEV (reference sequence).

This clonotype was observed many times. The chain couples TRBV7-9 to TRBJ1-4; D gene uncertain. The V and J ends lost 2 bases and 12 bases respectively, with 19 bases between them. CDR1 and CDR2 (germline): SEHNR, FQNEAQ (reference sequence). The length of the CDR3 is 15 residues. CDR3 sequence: CASSLITSSRGQLFF. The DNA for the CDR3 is TGTGCCAGCAGCTTAATAACTTCGAGTCGTGGGCAACTGTTTTTT.

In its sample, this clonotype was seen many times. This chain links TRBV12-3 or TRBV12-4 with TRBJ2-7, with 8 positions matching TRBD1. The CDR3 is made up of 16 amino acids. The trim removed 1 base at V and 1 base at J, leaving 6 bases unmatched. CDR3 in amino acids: CASSLGWTGPSYEQYF. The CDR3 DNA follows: TGTGCCAGCAGTTTAGGTTGGACAGGGCCTTCCTACGAGCAGTACTTC.

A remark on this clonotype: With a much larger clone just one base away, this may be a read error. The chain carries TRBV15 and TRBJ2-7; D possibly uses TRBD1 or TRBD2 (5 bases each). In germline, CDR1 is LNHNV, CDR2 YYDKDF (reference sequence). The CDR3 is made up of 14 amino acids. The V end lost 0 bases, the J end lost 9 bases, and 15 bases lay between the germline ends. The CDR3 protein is CATSRDWDRRAQYF. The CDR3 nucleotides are TGTGCCACCAGCAGAGACTGGGACCGCCGGGCGCAGTACTTC.

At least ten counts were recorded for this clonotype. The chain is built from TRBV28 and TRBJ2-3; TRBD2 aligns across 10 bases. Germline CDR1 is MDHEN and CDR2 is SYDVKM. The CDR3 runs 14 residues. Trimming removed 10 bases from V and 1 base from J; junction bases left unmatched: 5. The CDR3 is CATIAGGRTDTQYF. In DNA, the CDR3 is TGTGCCACCATAGCGGGGGGCCGCACAGATACGCAGTATTTT.

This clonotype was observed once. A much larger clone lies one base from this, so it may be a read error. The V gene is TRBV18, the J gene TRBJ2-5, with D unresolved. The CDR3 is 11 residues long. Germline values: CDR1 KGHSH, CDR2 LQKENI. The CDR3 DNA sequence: TGTGCCAGCTCACCAAGCGAGAACCAGTACTTC. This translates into CASSPSENQYF.